The 10 T cell receptor beta chains below were found in one sample sequenced in a study of human T cells and chemical hapten exposure. Indicated time point: patch test 1, 2 weeks after DPC sensitization. Treatment reported: therapeutic diphenylcyclopropenone sensitization with weekly scalp DPC. Via MiXCR, TCRdb re-called the RACE reads, giving one row per CDR3 protein. The table shows fewer than 100,000 distinct CDR3 sequences, with around an eighth occurring only once. The starting material was whole blood, obtained in connection with sensitization to the hapten diphenylcyclopropenone (DPC). The receptors stem from a woman aged 40 to 49 with alopecia areata. Some clones in this sample may be carry-over from other donors' samples.

This clonotype showed up just a few times. V and J are TRBV4-3 and TRBJ1-2; D is unresolved. The CDR3 runs to 16 residues. Trimming cost V 0 bases and J 4 bases, with 15 bases left between them. Germline V CDR1 and CDR2: LGHNA, YSLEER. As DNA, the CDR3 is TGCGCCAGCAGCCAAGATTCCGCGGGTTCCGGCTATGGCTACACCTTC. It codes for CASSQDSAGSGYGYTF.

This clonotype was recorded a few times. J is TRBJ1-5 and V is TRBV6-1; D not certain. The germline CDR1 and CDR2 sequences are MNHNS and SASEGT. This CDR3 is built from 13 residues. Between the trimmed V and J ends, which lost 6 bases and 13 bases, there was a span of 19 bases. The CDR3 region is CASSSRTVLSQHF. DNA for the CDR3: TGTGCCAGCAGCTCGAGGACCGTTTTATCTCAGCATTTT.

The chain employs TRBV20-1 and TRBJ2-7, with D perhaps matching TRBD1 (6 bases). V lost 5 bases and J 0 bases, leaving 8 bases between the germline ends. This CDR3 has 12 residues. Germline V lookup: CDR1 DFQATT, CDR2 SNEGSKA (reference sequence). The CDR3 loop reads CSAEGGSYEQYF. CDR3 coding DNA: TGCAGTGCTGAAGGGGGCTCCTACGAGCAGTACTTC.

The CDR3 loop is CASSYSLGRSYEQYF. The DNA of the CDR3 is TGTGCCAGCAGTTACTCGTTGGGACGGTCCTACGAGCAGTACTTC. The chain carries TRBV6-2 or TRBV6-3 and TRBJ2-7; D is possibly TRBD1 or TRBD2 (5 bases each). V was pared by 0 bases and J by 1 base, with 10 bases between. This CDR3 has 15 amino acids. Germline values: CDR1 MNHEY, CDR2 SVGEGT.

This clonotype was observed a handful of times. This chain uses TRBV6-6 with TRBJ1-2, with 7 bases aligning to TRBD1. Germline V gene sequence: CDR1 MNHNY, CDR2 SVGAGI (reference sequence). After removal of 6 bases from V and 4 bases from J, the junction contained 8 bases not matched to a gene. The CDR3 totals 14 residues. CDR3 sequence: CASSLTTGPYGYTF. The CDR3 DNA reads TGTGCCAGCAGCCTGACGACAGGGCCCTATGGCTACACCTTC.

This clonotype was observed a handful of times. The chain has TRBV27 and TRBJ1-2; 8 positions match TRBD1. The J segment lost 6 bases and the V segment lost 4 bases, leaving 13 bases of the junction unmatched. Germline V gene sequence: CDR1 MNHEY, CDR2 SMNVEV (reference sequence). The CDR3 consists of 16 residues. In nucleotides, the CDR3 is TGTGCCAGCAGTTCCAATCTGTACAGGGGGGAAAATGGCTACACCTTC. Its protein product is CASSSNLYRGENGYTF.

In its sample, this clonotype was seen a few times. The rearrangement uses TRBV6-2 or TRBV6-3 and TRBJ2-7; 11 bases map to TRBD1. This CDR3 spans 15 amino acids. Germline V gene data show CDR1 as MNHEY and CDR2 as SVGEGT. V dropped 5 bases and J dropped 3; count of bases not matched to a gene: 6. The chain's CDR3 is CASSDRTGGDYEQYF. In DNA form, the CDR3 reads TGTGCCAGCAGTGACCGGACAGGGGGCGACTACGAGCAGTACTTC.

The rearrangement links TRBV5-5 to TRBJ1-4, with D unclear. CDR3 length equals 16 residues. From germline, CDR1 is SGHKS and CDR2 YYEKEE (reference sequence). V lost 4 bases and J lost 4, with 17 bases in between. The CDR3 protein is CASSPGRQEGNEKLFF. The CDR3 DNA sequence: TGTGCCAGCAGCCCTGGACGGCAGGAGGGTAATGAAAAACTGTTTTTT.

The chain couples TRBV20-1 to TRBJ2-1, with 7 nucleotides matching TRBD1. There are 14 residues in the CDR3. The junction had 11 bases not matched to a gene; V was cut back by 5 bases and J by 7 bases. Germline lookup yields CDR1 DFQATT and CDR2 SNEGSKA (reference sequence). DNA of the CDR3: TGCAGTGCTTATTCGAGGGGGCACAGAAATGAGCAGTTCTTC. Protein product: CSAYSRGHRNEQFF.

This clonotype was found many times. Mismatch with germline at one junction end may stem from a read error. This chain joins TRBV7-7 and TRBJ2-7, with 11 bases identical to TRBD1. This CDR3 is built from 13 residues. Germline-derived CDR1 and CDR2 are SSHAT and FNYEAQ (reference sequence). Here the CDR3 DNA reads TGTGCTAGCAGCCCCGGGACAGGGGGGGAGCAGTACTTC. It translates to CASSPGTGGEQYF.